The rows below give T cell receptor beta chains drawn from one sample of a study of identical twins. TCRdb independently ran MiXCR on the 5' RACE reads; one entry per CDR3 protein. This sample carries some 500,000 distinct CDR3 sequences, 20% to 25% of them seen once, and the ten largest clones take 0.91%. These data are also associated with another study on T cells expressing NK-cell markers.

Sequenced input: CD4+ T cells sorted from blood. The receptors were gathered from a young woman in good health. The CDR3 runs from the conserved cysteine through the conserved F or W. D genes are given only for firm matches. Clone size is not always given. Where it is, it says once, few, many or a class for expanded clones.

CDR3nt	CDR3aa	len	v_gene	j_gene	d_gene	abundance
TGTGCCAGCAGTTCCAAAGCGGCCGGGGCCAACGTCCTGACTTTC	CASSSKAAGANVLTF	15	TRBV6-5	TRBJ2-6	-	few
TGTGCCAGCAGATCTACAGGGGGCGGTACGGAAGCTTTCTTT	CASRSTGGGTEAFF	14	TRBV7-2	TRBJ1-1	TRBD1	few
TGCAGTGCTAGGCCAACGGACTTAGCAGATACGCAGTATTTT	CSARPTDLADTQYF	14	TRBV20-1	TRBJ2-3	-	-
TGCGCCAGCAGCTTGGTCGGAGCGGGAAGGTACGAGCAGTACTTC	CASSLVGAGRYEQYF	15	TRBV5-1	TRBJ2-7	TRBD2	-
TGTGCCAGCAGCATTACTGATAGCGGGGTCACAGATACGCAGTATTTT	CASSITDSGVTDTQYF	16	TRBV9	TRBJ2-3	TRBD2	-
TGCAGTGCTAGGACGGGACAGGGAGGTGAAAAACTGTTTTTT	CSARTGQGGEKLFF	14	TRBV20-1	TRBJ1-4	TRBD1	few
TGTGCCAGCAGTTTTCCGCGGCGTACGCAGTATTTT	CASSFPRRTQYF	12	TRBV12-3/TRBV12-4	TRBJ2-3	-	-
TGTGCCAGCAGGGATAATAGCGGGAGGCTCGGCAATGAGCAGTTCTTC	CASRDNSGRLGNEQFF	16	TRBV6-2/TRBV6-3	TRBJ2-1	TRBD2	-
TGTGCCAGCAGTCCCCCCGGGACAGGGGGTGTGGAGCAGTACTTC	CASSPPGTGGVEQYF	15	TRBV25-1	TRBJ2-7	TRBD1	many
TGTGCCAGCAGCTACAGGGGTTGGAACTATGGCTACACCTTC	CASSYRGWNYGYTF	14	TRBV12-3/TRBV12-4	TRBJ1-2	TRBD1	-
TGTGCCAGTTCCCAACAGGGCATGGTGGAAACCCAGTACTTC	CASSQQGMVETQYF	14	TRBV27	TRBJ2-5	-	-
TGTGCCAGCAGTCCGACAGGGGGAAGCAATCAGGCCCAGCATTTT	CASSPTGGSNQAQHF	15	TRBV7-2	TRBJ1-5	TRBD1	-
TGTGCCAGCAGCCCACTAGGGACTAGCGGGGGATCCCTCACAGATACGCAGTATTTT	CASSPLGTSGGSLTDTQYF	19	TRBV9	TRBJ2-3	TRBD2	few
TGTGCCAGCAGTTTACTATCAGCAGTCTCTGGAAACACCATATATTTT	CASSLLSAVSGNTIYF	16	TRBV28	TRBJ1-3	-	few
TGTGCCAGCAGCTTAGGGTCCGGGACAGGGACCTACAATGAGCAGTTCTTC	CASSLGSGTGTYNEQFF	17	TRBV7-9	TRBJ2-1	TRBD1	-
TGCAGCGTTGTATGGGGGGCTCTGGGGAGCAATCAGCCCCAGCATTTT	CSVVWGALGSNQPQHF	16	TRBV29-1	TRBJ1-5	-	-
TGTGCCAGCGGAAAGTCCTACGAGCAGTACTTC	CASGKSYEQYF	11	TRBV14	TRBJ2-7	-	-
TGTGCCAGCAGGATGAGACTAGATGGGTACAATGAGCAGTTCTTC	CASRMRLDGYNEQFF	15	TRBV12-3/TRBV12-4	TRBJ2-1	-	many
TGTGCCAGCAGCTACAATCCAGCGGGAGCTCAAGAGACCCAGTACTTC	CASSYNPAGAQETQYF	16	TRBV7-8	TRBJ2-5	TRBD2	few
TGTGCCAGCAGTGATTTTAACGAGCAGTACTTC	CASSDFNEQYF	11	TRBV25-1	TRBJ2-7	-	few
TGTGCCAGCAGTTACCGTCCAAAGCGGACCAAGGCGTGGGAGCAGTACTTC	CASSYRPKRTKAWEQYF	17	TRBV6-2/TRBV6-3	TRBJ2-7	-	-
TGTGCCAGCAGTGATACTACGACGAACACCGGGGAGCTGTTTTTT	CASSDTTTNTGELFF	15	TRBV25-1	TRBJ2-2	-	-
TGTGCCAGCACCATACAGGGCTACGAGCAGTACTTC	CASTIQGYEQYF	12	TRBV12-3/TRBV12-4	TRBJ2-7	-	few
TGTGCCAGCAGTTTGGACAGGTTATACGCGCAGTATTTT	CASSLDRLYAQYF	13	TRBV12-3/TRBV12-4	TRBJ2-3	TRBD1	-